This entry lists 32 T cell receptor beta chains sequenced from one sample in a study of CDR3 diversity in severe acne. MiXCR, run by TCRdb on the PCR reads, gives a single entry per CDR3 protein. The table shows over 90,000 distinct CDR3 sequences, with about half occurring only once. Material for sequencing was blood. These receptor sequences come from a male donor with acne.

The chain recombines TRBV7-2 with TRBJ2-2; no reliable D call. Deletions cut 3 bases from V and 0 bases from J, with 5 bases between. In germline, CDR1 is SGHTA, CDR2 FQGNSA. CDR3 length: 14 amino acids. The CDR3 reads CASSLQANTGELFF. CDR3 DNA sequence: TGTGCCAGCAGCTTGCAAGCGAACACCGGGGAGCTGTTTTTT. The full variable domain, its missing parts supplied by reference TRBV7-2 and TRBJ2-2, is GAGVSQSPSNKVTEKGKDVELRCDPISGHTALYWYRQSLGQGLEFLIYFQGNSAPDKSGLPSDRFSAERTGGSVSTLTIQRTQQEDSAVYLCASSLQANTGELFFGEGSRLTVL.

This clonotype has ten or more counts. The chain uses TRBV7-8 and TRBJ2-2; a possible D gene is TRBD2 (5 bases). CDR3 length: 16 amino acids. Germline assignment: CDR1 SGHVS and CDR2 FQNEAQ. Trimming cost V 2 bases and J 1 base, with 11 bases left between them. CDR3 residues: CASSLYRRENTGELFF. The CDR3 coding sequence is TGTGCCAGCAGCTTATATAGACGGGAGAACACCGGGGAGCTGTTTTTT.

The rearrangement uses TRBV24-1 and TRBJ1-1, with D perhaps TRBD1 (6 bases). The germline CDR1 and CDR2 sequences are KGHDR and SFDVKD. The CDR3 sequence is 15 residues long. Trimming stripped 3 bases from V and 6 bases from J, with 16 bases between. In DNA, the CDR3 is TGTGCCACCAGTGATGGGGGACATCTCGGCTCTGAAGCTTTCTTT. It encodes CATSDGGHLGSEAFF.

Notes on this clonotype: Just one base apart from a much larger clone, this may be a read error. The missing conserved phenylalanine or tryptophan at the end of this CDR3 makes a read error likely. The CDR3 DNA reads as TGTGCCAGTAGCGCCGAGTACGGCAATGAGCAGTTCCTC. Its translation: CASSAEYGNEQFL. The rearrangement uses TRBV19 and TRBJ2-1; D remains unclear. Trimming removed 6 bases at V and 6 bases at J, with 12 bases between. Per germline, CDR1 LNHDA and CDR2 SQIVND (reference sequence). The CDR3 loop spans 13 amino acids.

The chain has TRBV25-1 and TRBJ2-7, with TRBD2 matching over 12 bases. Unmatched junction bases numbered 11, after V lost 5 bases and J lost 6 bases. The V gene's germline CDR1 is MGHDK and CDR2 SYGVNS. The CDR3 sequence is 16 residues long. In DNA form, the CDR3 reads TGTGCCAGCAGTTACCAGGCACCGGGACTAGCGGGCGAGCAGTACTTC. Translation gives CASSYQAPGLAGEQYF.

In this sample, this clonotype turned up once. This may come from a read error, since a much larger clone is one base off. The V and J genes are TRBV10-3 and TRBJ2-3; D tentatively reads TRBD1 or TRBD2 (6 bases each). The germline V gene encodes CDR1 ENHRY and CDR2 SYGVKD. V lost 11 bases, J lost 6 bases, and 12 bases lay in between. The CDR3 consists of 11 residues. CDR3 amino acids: CASKGGDTQYF. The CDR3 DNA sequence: TGTGCCTCGAAAGGGGGGGATACGCAGTATTTT.

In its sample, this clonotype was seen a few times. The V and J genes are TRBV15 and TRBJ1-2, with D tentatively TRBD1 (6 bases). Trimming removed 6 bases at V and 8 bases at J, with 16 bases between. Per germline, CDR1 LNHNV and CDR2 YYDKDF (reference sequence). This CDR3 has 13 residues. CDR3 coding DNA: TGTGCCACCAGACCCGGGGGCACGGACGGCTACACCTTC. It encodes CATRPGGTDGYTF.

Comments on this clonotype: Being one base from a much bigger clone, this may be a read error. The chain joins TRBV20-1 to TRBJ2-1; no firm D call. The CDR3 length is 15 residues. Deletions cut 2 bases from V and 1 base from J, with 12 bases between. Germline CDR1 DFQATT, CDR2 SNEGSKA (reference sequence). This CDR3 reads CSARRDHDSYNEQFF. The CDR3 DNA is TGCAGTGCTAGAAGGGATCACGATTCCTACAATGAGCAGTTCTTC.

CDR3 sequence: CAISIGQGETQYF. In DNA form, the CDR3 reads TGTGCCATCAGTATCGGACAGGGGGAGACCCAGTACTTC. The rearrangement joins TRBV10-3 to TRBJ2-5; the match to TRBD1 covers 9 bases. Germline V gives CDR1 ENHRY, CDR2 SYGVKD. This CDR3 comprises 13 residues. The V segment lost 5 bases and the J segment 5 bases; nucleotides outside the gene matches: 3.

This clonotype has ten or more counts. The chain's CDR3 is CSASGQGTQYF. Here the CDR3 DNA reads TGCAGTGCTAGCGGGCAGGGGACGCAGTATTTT. The rearrangement uses TRBV20-1 and TRBJ2-3; D possibly corresponds to TRBD1 (6 bases). The CDR3 has 11 residues. Trimming left V 3 bases short and J 9 bases short, with 10 bases between. Germline-derived CDR1 and CDR2 are DFQATT and SNEGSKA (reference sequence).

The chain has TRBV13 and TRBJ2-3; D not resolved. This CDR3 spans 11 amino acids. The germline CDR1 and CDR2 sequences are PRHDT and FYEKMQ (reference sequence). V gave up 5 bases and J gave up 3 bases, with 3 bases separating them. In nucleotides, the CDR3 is TGTGCCAGCAGCGCGACAGATACGCAGTATTTT. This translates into CASSATDTQYF.

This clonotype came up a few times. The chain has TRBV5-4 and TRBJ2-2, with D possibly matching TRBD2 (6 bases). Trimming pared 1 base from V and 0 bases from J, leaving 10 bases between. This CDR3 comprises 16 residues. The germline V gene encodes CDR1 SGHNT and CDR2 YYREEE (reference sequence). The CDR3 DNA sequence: TGTGCCAGCAGCTTGCTCGGGGACTCGAACACCGGGGAGCTGTTTTTT. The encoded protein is CASSLLGDSNTGELFF.

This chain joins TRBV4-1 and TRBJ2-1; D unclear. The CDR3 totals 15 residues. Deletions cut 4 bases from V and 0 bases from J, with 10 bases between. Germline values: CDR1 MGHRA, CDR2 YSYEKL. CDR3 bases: TGCGCCAGCAGCCTCACTAACCACTCCTACAATGAGCAGTTCTTC. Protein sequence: CASSLTNHSYNEQFF.

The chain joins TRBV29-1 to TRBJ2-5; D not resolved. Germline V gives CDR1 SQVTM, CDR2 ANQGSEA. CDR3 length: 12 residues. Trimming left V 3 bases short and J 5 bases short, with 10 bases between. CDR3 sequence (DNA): TGCAGCGTTGAGGCTCTAAGGGAGACCCAGTACTTC. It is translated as CSVEALRETQYF.

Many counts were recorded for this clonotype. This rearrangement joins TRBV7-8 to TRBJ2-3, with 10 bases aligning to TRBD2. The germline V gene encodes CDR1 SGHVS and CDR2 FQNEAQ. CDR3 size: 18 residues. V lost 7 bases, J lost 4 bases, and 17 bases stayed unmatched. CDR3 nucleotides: TGTGCCAGCACTAGAAAGAGCGGGGGGGCCGGTATCGCAGATACGCAGTATTTT. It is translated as CASTRKSGGAGIADTQYF.

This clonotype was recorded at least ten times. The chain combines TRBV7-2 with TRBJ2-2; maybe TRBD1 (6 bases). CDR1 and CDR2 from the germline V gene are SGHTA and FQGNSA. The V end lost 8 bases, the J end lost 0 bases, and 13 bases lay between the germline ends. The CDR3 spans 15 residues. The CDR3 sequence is CASLKQGPNTGELFF. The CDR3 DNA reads TGTGCCAGCCTCAAACAGGGACCGAACACCGGGGAGCTGTTTTTT.

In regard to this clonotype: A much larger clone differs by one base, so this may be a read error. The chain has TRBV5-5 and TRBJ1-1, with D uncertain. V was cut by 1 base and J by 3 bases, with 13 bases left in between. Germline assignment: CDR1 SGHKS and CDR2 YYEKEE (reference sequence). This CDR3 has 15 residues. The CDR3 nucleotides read TGTGCCAGCAGCTTGCGGTCGGGTGGGTACACTGAAGCTTTCTTT. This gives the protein CASSLRSGGYTEAFF.

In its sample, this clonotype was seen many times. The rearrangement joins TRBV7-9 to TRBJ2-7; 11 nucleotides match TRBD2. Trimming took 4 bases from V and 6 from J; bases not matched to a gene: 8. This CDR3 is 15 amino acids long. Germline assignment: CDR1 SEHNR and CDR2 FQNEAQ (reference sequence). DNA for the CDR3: TGTGCCAGCAGCTCGCTGACTAGCGGGAACTCCGAGCAGTACGTC. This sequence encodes CASSSLTSGNSEQYV.

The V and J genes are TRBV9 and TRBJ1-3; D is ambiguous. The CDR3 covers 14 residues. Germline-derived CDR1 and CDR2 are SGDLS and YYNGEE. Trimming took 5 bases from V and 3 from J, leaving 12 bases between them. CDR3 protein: CASSISGSGNTIYF. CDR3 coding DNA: TGTGCCAGCAGTATTAGCGGGAGTGGAAACACCATATATTTT.

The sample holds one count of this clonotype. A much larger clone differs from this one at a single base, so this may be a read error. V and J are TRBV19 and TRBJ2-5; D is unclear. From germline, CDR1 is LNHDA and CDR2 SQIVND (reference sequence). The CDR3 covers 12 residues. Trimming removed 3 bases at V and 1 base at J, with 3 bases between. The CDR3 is CASSMGQETQYF. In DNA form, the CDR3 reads TGTGCCAGTAGTATGGGCCAAGAGACCCAGTACTTC.

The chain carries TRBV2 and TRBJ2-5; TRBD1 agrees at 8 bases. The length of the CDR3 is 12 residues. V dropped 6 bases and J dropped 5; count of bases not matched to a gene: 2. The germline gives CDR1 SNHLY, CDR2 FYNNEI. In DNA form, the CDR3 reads TGTGCCAGCAGGAGACAGGGGGAGACCCAGTACTTC. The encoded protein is CASRRQGETQYF.

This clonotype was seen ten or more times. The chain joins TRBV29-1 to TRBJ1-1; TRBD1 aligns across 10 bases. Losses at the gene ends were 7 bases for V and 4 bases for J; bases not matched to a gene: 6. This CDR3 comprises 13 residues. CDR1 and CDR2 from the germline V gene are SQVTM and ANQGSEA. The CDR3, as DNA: TGCAGCGCAAGACAGGGGGCGGCCACTGAAGCTTTCTTT. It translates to CSARQGAATEAFF.

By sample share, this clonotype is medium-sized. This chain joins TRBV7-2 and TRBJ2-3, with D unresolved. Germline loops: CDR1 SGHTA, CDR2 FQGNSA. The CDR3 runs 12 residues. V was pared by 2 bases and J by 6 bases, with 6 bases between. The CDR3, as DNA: TGTGCCAGCAGCTTATTAATTGATACGCAGTATTTT. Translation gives CASSLLIDTQYF.

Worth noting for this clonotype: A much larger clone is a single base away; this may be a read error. CDR3 amino acids: CASSATGQGRNRPQHF. The CDR3 DNA follows: TGTGCCAGTAGTGCCACGGGACAGGGGAGGAATCGGCCCCAGCATTTT. This chain links TRBV19 with TRBJ1-5; TRBD1 matches 10 bases. Germline values: CDR1 LNHDA, CDR2 SQIVND (reference sequence). The CDR3 sequence is 16 residues long.

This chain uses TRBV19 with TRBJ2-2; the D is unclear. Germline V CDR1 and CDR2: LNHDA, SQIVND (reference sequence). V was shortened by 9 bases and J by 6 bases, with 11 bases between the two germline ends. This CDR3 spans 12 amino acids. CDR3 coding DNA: TGTGCCAGCCAAAGGTCGGCCGGGGAGCTGTTTTTT. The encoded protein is CASQRSAGELFF.

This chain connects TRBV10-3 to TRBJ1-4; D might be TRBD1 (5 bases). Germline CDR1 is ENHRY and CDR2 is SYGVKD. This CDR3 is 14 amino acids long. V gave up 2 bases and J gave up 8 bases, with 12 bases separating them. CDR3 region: CAISESAGREKLFF. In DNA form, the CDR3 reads TGTGCCATCAGTGAGAGCGCAGGGCGGGAAAAACTGTTTTTT.

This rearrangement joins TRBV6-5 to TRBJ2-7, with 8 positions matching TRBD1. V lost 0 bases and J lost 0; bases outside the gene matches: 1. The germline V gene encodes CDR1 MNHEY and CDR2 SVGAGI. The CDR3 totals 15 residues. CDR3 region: CASSYSGQDSYEQYF. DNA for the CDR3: TGTGCCAGCAGTTACTCGGGACAGGACTCCTACGAGCAGTACTTC.

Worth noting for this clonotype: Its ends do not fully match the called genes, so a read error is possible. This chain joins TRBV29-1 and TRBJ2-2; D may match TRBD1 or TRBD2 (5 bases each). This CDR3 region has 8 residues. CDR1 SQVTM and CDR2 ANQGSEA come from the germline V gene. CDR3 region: CSAGGLFF. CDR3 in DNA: TGCAGCGCTGGGGGGCTGTTTTTT.

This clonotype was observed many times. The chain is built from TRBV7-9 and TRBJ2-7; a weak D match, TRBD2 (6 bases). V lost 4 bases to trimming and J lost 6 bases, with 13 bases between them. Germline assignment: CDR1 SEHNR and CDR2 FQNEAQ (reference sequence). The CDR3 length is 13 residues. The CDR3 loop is CASSSRAEGEQYF. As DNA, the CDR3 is TGTGCCAGCAGCTCGCGAGCGGAGGGCGAGCAGTACTTC. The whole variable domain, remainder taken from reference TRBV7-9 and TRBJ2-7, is DTGVSQNPRHKITKRGQNVTFRCDPISEHNRLYWYRQTLGQGPEFLTYFQNEAQLEKSRLLSDRFSAERPKGSFSTLEIQRTEQGDSAMYLCASSSRAEGEQYFGPGTRLTVT.

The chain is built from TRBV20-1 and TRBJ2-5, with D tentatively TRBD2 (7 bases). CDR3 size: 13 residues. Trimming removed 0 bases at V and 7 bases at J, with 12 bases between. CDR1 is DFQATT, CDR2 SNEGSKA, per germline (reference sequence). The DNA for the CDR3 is TGCAGTGCTAGAGAAAGGGGAGGGGGGACCCAGTACTTC. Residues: CSARERGGGTQYF.

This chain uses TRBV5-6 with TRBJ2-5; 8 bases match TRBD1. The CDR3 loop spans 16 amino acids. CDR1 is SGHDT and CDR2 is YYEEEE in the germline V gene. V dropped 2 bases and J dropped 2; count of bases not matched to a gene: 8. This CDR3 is CASSFGTGLLQETQYF. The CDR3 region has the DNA TGTGCCAGCAGCTTTGGGACAGGCCTCCTACAAGAGACCCAGTACTTC.

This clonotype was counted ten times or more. The DNA for the CDR3 is TGTGCCAGTACCCTTAGGTCTAGCGCCCCCTACAATGAGCAGTTCTTC. Its protein product is CASTLRSSAPYNEQFF. The genes are TRBV19 and TRBJ2-1; D is perhaps TRBD2 (6 bases). The germline V gene has CDR1 LNHDA and CDR2 SQIVND (reference sequence). The CDR3 length is 16 residues. Deletions cut 7 bases from V and 2 bases from J, with 18 bases between.